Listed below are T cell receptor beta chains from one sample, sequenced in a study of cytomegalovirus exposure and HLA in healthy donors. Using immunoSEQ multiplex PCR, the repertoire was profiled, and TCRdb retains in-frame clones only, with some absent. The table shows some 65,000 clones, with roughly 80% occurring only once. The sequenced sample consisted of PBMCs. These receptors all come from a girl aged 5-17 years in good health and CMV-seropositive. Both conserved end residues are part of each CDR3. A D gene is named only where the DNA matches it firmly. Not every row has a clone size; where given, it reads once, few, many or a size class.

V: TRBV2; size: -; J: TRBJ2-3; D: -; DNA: TGTGCCAGCAGTGAATCGGGTCTGGGTGGGGATACGCAGTATTTT; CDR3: CASSESGLGGDTQYF
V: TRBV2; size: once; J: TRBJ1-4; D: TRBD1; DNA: TGTGCCAGCAGTGTGCGACAGGGTGTAAACGGTGAAAAACTGTTTTTT; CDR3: CASSVRQGVNGEKLFF
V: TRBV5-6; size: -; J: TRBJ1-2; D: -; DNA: TGTGCCAGCAGCTTGTCCGGACGGAGGAGGAGAGGCTATGGCTACACCTTC; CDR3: CASSLSGRRRRGYGYTF
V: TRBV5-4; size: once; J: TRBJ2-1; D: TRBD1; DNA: TGTGCCAGCAGCCCCGGCCCAGGACAGGGTATGAATGAGCAGTTCTTC; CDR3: CASSPGPGQGMNEQFF
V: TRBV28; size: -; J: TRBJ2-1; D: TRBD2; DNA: TGTGCCAGCAGTTTATACGCGAGCGGGAGTTTTTACAATGAGCAGTTCTTC; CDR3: CASSLYASGSFYNEQFF
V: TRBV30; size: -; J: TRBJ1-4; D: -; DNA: TGTGCCCTGAAACGGGGGGCAAATGAAAAACTGTTTTTT; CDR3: CALKRGANEKLFF
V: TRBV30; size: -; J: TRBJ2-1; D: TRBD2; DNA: TGTGCCTGGAGTACGGGGGGCAATGAGCAGTTCTTC; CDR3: CAWSTGGNEQFF
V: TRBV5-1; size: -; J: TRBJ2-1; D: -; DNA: TGCGCCAGCAGCCGATTAGTAGAAAACAATGAGCAGTTCTTC; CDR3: CASSRLVENNEQFF
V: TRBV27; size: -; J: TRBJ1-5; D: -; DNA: TGTGCCAGCAGTTTTCGGGGAGCCCAGCATTTT; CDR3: CASSFRGAQHF
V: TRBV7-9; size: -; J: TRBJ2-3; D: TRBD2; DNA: TGTGCCAGCAGCTGGACTAGCGGGAGCACAGATACGCAGTATTTT; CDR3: CASSWTSGSTDTQYF
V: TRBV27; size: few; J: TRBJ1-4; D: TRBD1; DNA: TGTGCCAGCGGGAAAGGGACAGCCTTAGGGGAAAAACTGTTTTTT; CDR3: CASGKGTALGEKLFF
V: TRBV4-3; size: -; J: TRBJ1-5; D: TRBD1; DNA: TGCGCCAGCAGCCAGGAACTGGGACAGTCGGGCCAGCCCCAGCATTTT; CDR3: CASSQELGQSGQPQHF
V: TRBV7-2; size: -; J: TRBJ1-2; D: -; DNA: TGTGCCAGCAGCTCCCGGTTTCTCTATGGCTACACCTTC; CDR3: CASSSRFLYGYTF
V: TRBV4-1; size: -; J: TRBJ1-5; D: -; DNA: TGCGCCAGCAGCCAAGAAAGGGGGACTCAGCCCCAGCATTTT; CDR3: CASSQERGTQPQHF
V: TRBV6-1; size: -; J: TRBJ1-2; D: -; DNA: TGTGCCAGCAGCGACCGGGACTGGAGCTATGGCTACACCTTC; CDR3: CASSDRDWSYGYTF
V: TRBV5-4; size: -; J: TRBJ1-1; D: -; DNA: TGTGCCAGCAGCTTGGGGGGGCGGGGGGCCGGCGAAGCTTTCTTT; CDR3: CASSLGGRGAGEAFF
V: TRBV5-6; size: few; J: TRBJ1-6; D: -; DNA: TGTGCCAGCAGCTGGGCCGACATTTATGGGAATTCACCCCTCCACTTT; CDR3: CASSWADIYGNSPLHF
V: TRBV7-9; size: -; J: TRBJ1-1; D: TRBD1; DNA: TGTGCCAGCAGCTTGGACAGGTCAACGAACACTGAAGCTTTCTTT; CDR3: CASSLDRSTNTEAFF
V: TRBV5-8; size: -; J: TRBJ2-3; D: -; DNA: TGTGCCAGCAGCTTGGTCTTCACAGATACGCAGTATTTT; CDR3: CASSLVFTDTQYF
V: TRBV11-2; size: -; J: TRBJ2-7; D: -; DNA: TGTGCCAGCAGCTTCGACAGCGTTAACTCCTACGAGCAGTACTTC; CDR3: CASSFDSVNSYEQYF
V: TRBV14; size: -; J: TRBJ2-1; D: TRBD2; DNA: TGTGCCAGCAGCCCGATAGCGGGAGGGCCCAATGAGCAGTTCTTC; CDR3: CASSPIAGGPNEQFF
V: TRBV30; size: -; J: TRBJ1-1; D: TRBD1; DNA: TGTGCCTGGAGTGTACGTAGGACAGGGATCCTCACTGAAGCTTTCTTT; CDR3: CAWSVRRTGILTEAFF
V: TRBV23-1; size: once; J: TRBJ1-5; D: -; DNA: TGCGCCAGCAGTCAATCGGGCGAGCAGCCCCAGCATTTT; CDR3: CASSQSGEQPQHF
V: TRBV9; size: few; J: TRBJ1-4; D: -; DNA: TGTGCCAGCAGCGTAGCGGGGACCCAGGGGGAAAAACTGTTTTTT; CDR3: CASSVAGTQGEKLFF
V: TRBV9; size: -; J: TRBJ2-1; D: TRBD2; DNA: TGTGCCAGCAGCGGGCTTAGCGGGGGGAACAATGAGCAGTTCTTC; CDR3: CASSGLSGGNNEQFF
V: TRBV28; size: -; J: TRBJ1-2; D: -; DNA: TGTGCCAGCAGTTTATGGGACAAAAACGGCTACACCTTC; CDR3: CASSLWDKNGYTF
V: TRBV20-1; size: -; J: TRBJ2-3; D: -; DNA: TGCAGTGCTAGCGGCACAGATACGCAGTATTTT; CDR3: CSASGTDTQYF
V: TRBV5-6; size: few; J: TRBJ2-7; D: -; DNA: TGTGCCAGCAGCCCAACCGGGGGCTACGAGCAGTACTTC; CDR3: CASSPTGGYEQYF
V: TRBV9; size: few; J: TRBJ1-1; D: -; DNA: TGTGCCAGCAGCCCCAAGACAGATACATACACTGAAGCTTTCTTT; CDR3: CASSPKTDTYTEAFF
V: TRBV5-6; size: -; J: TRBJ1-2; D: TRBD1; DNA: TGTGCCAGCAGCTTGGCCGGACAGGGAAGGGGCCACTATGGCTACACCTTC; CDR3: CASSLAGQGRGHYGYTF
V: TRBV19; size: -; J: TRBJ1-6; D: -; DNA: TGTGCCAGTAGTGGGGGGGACACCGGGGCCCTCCACTTT; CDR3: CASSGGDTGALHF
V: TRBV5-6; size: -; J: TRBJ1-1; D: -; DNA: TGTGCCAGCAGCCCGGGGGGACAACCTGGTGCCACTGAAGCTTTCTTT; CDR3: CASSPGGQPGATEAFF
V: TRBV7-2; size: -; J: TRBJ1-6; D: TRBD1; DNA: TGTGCCAGCAGCTTAGCGGGGACAGGATCTATTAATTCACCCCTCCACTTT; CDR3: CASSLAGTGSINSPLHF
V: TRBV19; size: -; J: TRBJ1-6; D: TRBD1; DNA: TGTGCCAGTACTACTGACAGGGAAAATTCACCCCTCCACTTT; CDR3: CASTTDRENSPLHF
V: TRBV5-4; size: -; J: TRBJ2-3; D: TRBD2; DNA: TGTGCCAGCAGCTTTACGGGGGGGATGGATACGCAGTATTTT; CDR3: CASSFTGGMDTQYF
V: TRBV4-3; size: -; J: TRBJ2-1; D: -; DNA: TGCGCCAGCACCAACTACGGGAACAATGAGCAGTTCTTC; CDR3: CASTNYGNNEQFF
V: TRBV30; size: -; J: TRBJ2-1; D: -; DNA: TGTGCCTGGGTCTCGGGGAGACCCTACAATGAGCAGTTCTTC; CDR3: CAWVSGRPYNEQFF
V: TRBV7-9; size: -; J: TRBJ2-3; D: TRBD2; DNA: TGTGCCAGCAGCTACGGGAGGTATAGCGGGGCTCACACAGATACGCAGTATTTT; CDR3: CASSYGRYSGAHTDTQYF
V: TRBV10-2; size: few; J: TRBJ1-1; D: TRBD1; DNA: TGCGCCAGCTCGGAGGGGGCGCTTCTTGAAGCTTTCTTT; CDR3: CASSEGALLEAFF
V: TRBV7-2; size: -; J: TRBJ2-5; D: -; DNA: TGTGCCAGCTGTAATCTCCAAGAGACCCAGTACTTC; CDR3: CASCNLQETQYF
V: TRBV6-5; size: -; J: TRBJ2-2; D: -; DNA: TGTGCCAGCAGTTACTCTACCGGGTTCGGAGAGCTGTTTTTT; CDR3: CASSYSTGFGELFF
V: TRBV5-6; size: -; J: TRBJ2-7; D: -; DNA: TGTGCCAGCAGCTTGGATCGTCGCGCCGAGCAGTACTTC; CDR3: CASSLDRRAEQYF
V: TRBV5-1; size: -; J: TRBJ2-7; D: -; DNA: TGCGCCAGCAGCTTGGAGGGGGCCTACGAGCAGTACTTC; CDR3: CASSLEGAYEQYF
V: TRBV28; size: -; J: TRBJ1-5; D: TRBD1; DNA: TGTGCCAGCAGTACACAGGGGGAATGGCAGCCCCAGCATTTT; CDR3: CASSTQGEWQPQHF
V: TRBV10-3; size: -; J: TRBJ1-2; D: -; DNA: TGTGCCATCAGTGATATCGACTATGGCTACACCTTC; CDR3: CAISDIDYGYTF
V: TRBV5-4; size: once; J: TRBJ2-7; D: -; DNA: TGTGCCAGCAGCTCACTGACAGGCTCCTACGAGCAGTACTTC; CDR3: CASSSLTGSYEQYF
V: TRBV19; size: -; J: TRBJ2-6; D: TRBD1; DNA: TGTGCCAGTCGTACCCCTCTGGGACAGGGAGACTCTGGGGCCAACGTCCTGACTTTC; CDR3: CASRTPLGQGDSGANVLTF
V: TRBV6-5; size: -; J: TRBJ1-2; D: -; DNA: TGTGCCAGCAGTCGCCAGTCGTCCTATGGCTACACCTTC; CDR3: CASSRQSSYGYTF
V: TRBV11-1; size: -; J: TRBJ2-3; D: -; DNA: TGTGCCAGCAGCTTAGCGGGGCAGCCATCGGATACGCAGTATTTT; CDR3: CASSLAGQPSDTQYF
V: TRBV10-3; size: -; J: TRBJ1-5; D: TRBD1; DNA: TGTGCCATCAGTGAGCTACAGGGGGACAATCAGCCCCAGCATTTT; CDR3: CAISELQGDNQPQHF
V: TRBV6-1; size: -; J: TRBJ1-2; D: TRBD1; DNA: TGTGCCAGCAGTGAGGACAGGGACCGTGGCTACACCTTC; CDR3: CASSEDRDRGYTF
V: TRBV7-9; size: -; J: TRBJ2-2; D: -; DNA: TGTGCCAGCAGCCCCAGACAGACCGGGGAGCTGTTTTTT; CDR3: CASSPRQTGELFF
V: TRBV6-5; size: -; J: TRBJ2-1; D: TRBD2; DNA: TGTGCCAGCAGTTACTCTAGCGGGAGGTCGAATGAGCAGTTCTTC; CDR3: CASSYSSGRSNEQFF
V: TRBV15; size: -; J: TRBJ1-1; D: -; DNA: TGTGCCACCAGCAGGGACCGTGGGAGAGTTCGGTTCACTGAAGCTTTCTTT; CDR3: CATSRDRGRVRFTEAFF